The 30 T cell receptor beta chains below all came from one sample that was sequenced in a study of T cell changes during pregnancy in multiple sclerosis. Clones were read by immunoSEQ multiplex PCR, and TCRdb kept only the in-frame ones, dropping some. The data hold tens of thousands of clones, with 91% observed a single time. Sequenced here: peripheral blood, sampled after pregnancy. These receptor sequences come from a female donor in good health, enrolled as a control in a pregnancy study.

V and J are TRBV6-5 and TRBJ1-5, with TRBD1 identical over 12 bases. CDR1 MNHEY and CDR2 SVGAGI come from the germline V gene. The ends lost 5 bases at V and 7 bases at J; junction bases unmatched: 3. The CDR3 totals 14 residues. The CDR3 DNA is TGTGCCAGCAGTGGGACAGGGGGCCAGCAGCCCCAGCATTTT. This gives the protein CASSGTGGQQPQHF.

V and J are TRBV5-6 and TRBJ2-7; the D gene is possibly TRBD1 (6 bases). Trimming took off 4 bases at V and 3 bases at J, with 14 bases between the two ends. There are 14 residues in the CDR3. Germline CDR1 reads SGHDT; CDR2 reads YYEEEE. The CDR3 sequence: CASSVGTTLYEQYF. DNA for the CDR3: TGTGCCAGCAGCGTCGGGACAACTCTCTACGAGCAGTACTTC.

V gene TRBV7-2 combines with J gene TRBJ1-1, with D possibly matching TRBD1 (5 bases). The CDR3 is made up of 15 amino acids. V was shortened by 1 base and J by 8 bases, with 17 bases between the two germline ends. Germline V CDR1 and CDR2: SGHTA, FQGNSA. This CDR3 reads CASSLDSLGVGEAFF. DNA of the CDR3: TGTGCCAGCAGCTTAGATAGCCTAGGGGTAGGAGAAGCTTTCTTT.

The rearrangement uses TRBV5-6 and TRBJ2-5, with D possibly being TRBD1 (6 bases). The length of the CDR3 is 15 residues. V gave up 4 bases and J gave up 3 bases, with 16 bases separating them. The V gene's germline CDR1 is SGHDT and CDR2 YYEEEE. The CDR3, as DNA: TGTGCCAGCAGCGGCCCAGGGGCCTTGAAAGAGACCCAGTACTTC. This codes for CASSGPGALKETQYF.

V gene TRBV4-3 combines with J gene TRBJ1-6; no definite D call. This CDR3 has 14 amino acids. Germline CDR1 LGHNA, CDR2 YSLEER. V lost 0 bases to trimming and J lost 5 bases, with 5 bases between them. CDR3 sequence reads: CASSQDRDNSPLHF. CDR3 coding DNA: TGCGCCAGCAGCCAAGACCGGGATAATTCACCCCTCCACTTT.

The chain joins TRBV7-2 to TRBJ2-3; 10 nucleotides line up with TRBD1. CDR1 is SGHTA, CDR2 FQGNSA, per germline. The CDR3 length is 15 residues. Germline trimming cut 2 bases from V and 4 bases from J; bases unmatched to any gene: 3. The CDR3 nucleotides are TGTGCCAGCAGCTTAAGGGACAGGGGCGCAGATACGCAGTATTTT. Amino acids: CASSLRDRGADTQYF.

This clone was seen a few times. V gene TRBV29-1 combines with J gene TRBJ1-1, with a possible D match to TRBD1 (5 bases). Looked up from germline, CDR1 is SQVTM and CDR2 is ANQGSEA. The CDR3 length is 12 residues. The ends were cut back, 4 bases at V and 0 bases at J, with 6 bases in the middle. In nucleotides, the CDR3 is TGCAGCGTTGCAGGGTTGAACACTGAAGCTTTCTTT. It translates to CSVAGLNTEAFF. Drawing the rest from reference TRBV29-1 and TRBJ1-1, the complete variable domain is SAVISQKPSRDICQRGTSLTIQCQVDSQVTMMFWYRQQPGQSLTLIATANQGSEATYESGFVIDKFPISRPNLTFSTLTVSNMSPEDSSIYLCSVAGLNTEAFFGQGTRLTVV.

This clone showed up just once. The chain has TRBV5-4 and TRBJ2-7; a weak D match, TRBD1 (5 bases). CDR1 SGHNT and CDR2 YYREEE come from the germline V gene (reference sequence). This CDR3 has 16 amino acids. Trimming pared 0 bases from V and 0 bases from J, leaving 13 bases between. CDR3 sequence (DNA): TGTGCCAGCAGCTTGGCTGGGGCGGCTAGCTCCTACGAGCAGTACTTC. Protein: CASSLAGAASSYEQYF.

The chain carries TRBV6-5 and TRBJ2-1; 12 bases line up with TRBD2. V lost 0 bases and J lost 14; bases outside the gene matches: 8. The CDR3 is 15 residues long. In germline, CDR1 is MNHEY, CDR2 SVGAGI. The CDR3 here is CASSYSASGGAREFF. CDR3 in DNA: TGTGCCAGCAGTTACTCGGCTAGCGGGGGGGCCCGGGAGTTCTTC.

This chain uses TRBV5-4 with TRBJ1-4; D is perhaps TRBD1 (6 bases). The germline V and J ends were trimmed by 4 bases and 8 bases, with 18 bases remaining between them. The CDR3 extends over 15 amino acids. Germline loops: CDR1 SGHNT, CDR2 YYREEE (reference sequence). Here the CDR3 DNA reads TGTGCCAGCAGCCCCCGGACAGCAAACGGGGAAAAACTGTTTTTT. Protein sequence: CASSPRTANGEKLFF.

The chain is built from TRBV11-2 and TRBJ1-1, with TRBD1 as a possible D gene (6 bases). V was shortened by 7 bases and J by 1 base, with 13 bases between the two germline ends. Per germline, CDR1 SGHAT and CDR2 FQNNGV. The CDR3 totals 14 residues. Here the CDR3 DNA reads TGTGCCAGCAAGCGGACAGCTTCGAACACTGAAGCTTTCTTT. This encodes CASKRTASNTEAFF.

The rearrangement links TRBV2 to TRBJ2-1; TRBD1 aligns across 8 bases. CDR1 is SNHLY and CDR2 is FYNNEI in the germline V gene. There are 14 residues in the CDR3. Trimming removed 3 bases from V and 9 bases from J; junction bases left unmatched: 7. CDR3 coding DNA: TGTGCCAGCAGTGAGGTCAGGGGGCGAACTGAGCAGTTCTTC. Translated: CASSEVRGRTEQFF.

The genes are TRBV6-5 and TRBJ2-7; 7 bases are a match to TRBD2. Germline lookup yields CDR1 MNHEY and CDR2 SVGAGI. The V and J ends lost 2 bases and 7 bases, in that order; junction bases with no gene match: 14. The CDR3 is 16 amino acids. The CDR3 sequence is CASSYGRVAAAREQYF. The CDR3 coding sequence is TGTGCCAGCAGTTACGGGAGGGTCGCCGCTGCACGGGAGCAGTACTTC.

The CDR3 here is CASSPSGEETQYF. The DNA for the CDR3 is TGTGCCAGCAGCCCCAGCGGGGAAGAGACCCAGTACTTC. V usage is TRBV7-9 and J usage is TRBJ2-5; 7 positions match TRBD2. Trimming took 5 bases from V and 3 from J; bases not matched to a gene: 3. Germline CDR1 reads SEHNR; CDR2 reads FQNEAQ (reference sequence). CDR3 length: 13 residues.

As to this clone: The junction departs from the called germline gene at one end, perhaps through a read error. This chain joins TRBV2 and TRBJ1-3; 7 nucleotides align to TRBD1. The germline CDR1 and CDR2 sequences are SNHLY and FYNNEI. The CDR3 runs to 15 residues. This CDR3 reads CASREGTASGNTIYF. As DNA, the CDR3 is TGTGCCAGCAGAGAAGGGACAGCTTCTGGAAACACCATATATTTT.

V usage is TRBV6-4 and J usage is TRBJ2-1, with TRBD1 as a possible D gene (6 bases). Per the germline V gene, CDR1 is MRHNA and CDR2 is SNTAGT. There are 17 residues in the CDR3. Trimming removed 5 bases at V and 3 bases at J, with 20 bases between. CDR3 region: CASSSNRTVEDYNEQFF. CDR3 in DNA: TGTGCCAGCAGTTCAAACCGGACAGTTGAGGACTACAATGAGCAGTTCTTC.

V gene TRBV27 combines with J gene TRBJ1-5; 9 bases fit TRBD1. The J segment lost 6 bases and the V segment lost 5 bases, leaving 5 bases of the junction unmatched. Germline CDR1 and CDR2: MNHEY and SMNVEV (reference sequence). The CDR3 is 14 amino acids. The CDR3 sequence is CASSGQGFPQPQHF. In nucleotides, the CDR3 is TGTGCCAGCAGTGGACAGGGGTTTCCTCAGCCCCAGCATTTT.

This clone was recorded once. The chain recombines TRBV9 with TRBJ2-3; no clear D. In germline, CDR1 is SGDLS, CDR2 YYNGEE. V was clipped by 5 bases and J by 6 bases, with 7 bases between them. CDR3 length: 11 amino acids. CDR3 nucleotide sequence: TGTGCCAGCAGTTTAGCTGATACGCAGTATTTT. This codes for CASSLADTQYF. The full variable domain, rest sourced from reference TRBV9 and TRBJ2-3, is DSGVTQTPKHLITATGQRVTLRCSPRSGDLSVYWYQQSLDQGLQFLIQYYNGEERAKGNILERFSAQQFPDLHSELNLSSLELGDSALYFCASSLADTQYFGPGTRLTVL.

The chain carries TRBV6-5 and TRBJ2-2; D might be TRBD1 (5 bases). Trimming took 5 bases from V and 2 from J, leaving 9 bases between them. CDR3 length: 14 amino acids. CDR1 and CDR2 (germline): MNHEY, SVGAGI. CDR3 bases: TGTGCCAGCAGTACCGACAGAAACACCGGGGAGCTGTTTTTT. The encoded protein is CASSTDRNTGELFF.

Here the CDR3 DNA reads TGTGCCAGCTCTCCCGGGGAGGACTATGGCTACACCTTC. Protein sequence: CASSPGEDYGYTF. V and J are TRBV18 and TRBJ1-2; unclear D gene. The CDR3 length is 13 residues. The germline V and J ends were trimmed by 6 bases and 3 bases, with 11 bases remaining between them. Germline CDR1 reads KGHSH; CDR2 reads LQKENI.

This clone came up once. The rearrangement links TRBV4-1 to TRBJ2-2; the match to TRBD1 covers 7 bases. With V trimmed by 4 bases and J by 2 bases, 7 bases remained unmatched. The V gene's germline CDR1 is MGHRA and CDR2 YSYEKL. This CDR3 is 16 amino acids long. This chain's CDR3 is CASSPQGTANTGELFF. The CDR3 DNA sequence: TGCGCCAGCAGCCCCCAAGGGACAGCCAACACCGGGGAGCTGTTTTTT.

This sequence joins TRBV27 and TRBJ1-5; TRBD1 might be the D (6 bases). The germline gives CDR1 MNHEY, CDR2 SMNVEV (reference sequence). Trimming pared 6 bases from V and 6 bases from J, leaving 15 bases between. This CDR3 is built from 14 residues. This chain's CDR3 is CASSPGGAGQPQHF. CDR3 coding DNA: TGTGCCAGCAGCCCGGGGGGGGCGGGTCAGCCCCAGCATTTT.

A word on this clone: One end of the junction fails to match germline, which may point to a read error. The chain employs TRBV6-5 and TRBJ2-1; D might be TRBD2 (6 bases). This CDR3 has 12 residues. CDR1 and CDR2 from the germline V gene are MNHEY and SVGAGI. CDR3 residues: CASSYSGTPLLF. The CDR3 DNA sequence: TGTGCCAGCAGTTACTCCGGGACTCCCCTTCTCTTC.

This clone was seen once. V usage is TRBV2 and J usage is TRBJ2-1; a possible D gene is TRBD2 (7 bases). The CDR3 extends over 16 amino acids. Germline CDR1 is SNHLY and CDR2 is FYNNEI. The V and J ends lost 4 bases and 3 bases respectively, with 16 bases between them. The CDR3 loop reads CASSGLGGVSYNEQFF. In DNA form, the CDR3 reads TGTGCCAGCAGTGGTCTAGGGGGGGTTAGCTACAATGAGCAGTTCTTC.

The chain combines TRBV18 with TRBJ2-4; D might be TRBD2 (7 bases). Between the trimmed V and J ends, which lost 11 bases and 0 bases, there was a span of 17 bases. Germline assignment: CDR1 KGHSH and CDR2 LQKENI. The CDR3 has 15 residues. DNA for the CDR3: TGTGCCTCGACGGCCGGGGGGCCAGCCAAAAACATTCAGTACTTC. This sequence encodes CASTAGGPAKNIQYF.

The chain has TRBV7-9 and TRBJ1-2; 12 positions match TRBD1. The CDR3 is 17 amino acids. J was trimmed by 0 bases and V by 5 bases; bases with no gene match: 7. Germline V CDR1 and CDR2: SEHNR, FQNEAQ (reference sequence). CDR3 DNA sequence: TGTGCCAGCAGCCCCCGGGACAGGGGGCCCTCTAACTATGGCTACACCTTC. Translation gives CASSPRDRGPSNYGYTF.

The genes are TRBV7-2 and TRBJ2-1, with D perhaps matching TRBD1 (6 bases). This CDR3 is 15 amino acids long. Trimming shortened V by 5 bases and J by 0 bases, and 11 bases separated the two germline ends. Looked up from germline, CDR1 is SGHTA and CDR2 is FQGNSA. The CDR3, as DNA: TGTGCCAGCAGCCCCGACAGGAGCTCCTACAATGAGCAGTTCTTC. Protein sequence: CASSPDRSSYNEQFF.

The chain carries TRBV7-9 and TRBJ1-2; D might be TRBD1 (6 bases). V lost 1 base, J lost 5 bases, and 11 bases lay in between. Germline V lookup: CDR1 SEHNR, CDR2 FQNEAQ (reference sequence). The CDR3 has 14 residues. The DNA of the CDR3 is TGTGCCAGCAGCTTAGGGACAGCCCAATATGGCTACACCTTC. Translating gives CASSLGTAQYGYTF.

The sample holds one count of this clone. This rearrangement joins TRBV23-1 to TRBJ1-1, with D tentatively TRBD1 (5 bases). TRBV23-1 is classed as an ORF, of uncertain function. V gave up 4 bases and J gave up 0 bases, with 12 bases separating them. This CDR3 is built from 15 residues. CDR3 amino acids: CASSLMTEMNTEAFF. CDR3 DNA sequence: TGCGCCAGCAGTCTCATGACAGAGATGAACACTGAAGCTTTCTTT.

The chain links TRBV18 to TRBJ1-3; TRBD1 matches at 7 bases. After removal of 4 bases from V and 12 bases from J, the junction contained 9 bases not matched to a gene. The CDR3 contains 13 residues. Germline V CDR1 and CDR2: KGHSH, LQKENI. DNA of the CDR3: TGTGCCAGCTCACACCAAGACAGGGCCTTCATATATTTT. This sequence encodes CASSHQDRAFIYF.